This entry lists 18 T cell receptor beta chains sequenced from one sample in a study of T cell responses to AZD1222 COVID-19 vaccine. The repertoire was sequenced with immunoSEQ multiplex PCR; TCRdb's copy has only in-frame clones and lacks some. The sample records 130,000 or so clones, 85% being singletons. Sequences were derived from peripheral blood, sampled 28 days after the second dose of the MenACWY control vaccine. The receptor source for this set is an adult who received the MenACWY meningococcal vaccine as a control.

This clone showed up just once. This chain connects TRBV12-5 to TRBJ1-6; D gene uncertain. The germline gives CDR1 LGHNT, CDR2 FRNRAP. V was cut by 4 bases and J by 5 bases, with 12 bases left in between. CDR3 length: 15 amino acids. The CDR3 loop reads CASGSGESNNSPLHF. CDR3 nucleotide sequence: TGTGCTAGTGGTTCCGGAGAAAGCAATAATTCACCCCTCCACTTT.

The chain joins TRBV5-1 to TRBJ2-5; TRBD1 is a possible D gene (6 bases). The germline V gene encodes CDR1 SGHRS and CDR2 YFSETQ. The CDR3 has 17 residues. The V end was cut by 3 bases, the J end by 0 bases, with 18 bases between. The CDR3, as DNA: TGCGCCAGCAGCTCCGGACAGACCTTTAGGTACCAAGAGACCCAGTACTTC. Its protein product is CASSSGQTFRYQETQYF.

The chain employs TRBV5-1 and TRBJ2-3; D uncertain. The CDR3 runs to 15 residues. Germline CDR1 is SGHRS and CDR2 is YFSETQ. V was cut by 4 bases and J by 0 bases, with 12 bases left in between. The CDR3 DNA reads TGCGCCAGCAGCCTTCGGACCGCTAGCACAGATACGCAGTATTTT. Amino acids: CASSLRTASTDTQYF.

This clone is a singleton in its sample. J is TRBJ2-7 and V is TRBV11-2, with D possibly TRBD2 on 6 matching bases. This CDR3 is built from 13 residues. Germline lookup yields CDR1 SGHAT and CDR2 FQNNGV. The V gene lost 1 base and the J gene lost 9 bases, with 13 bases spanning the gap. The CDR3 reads CASSLVGTSVQYF. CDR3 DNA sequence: TGTGCCAGCAGCTTAGTCGGGACTTCCGTGCAGTACTTC. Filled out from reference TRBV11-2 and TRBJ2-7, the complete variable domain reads EAGVAQSPRYKIIEKRQSVAFWCNPISGHATLYWYQQILGQGPKLLIQFQNNGVVDDSQLPKDRFSAERLKGVDSTLKIQPAKLEDSAVYLCASSLVGTSVQYFGPGTRLTVT.

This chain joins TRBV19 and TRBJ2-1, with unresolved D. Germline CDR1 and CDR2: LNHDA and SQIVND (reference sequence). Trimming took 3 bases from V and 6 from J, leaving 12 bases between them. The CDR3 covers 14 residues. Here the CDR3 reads CASSINGHPNEQFF. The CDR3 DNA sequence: TGTGCCAGTAGTATCAATGGCCACCCCAATGAGCAGTTCTTC.

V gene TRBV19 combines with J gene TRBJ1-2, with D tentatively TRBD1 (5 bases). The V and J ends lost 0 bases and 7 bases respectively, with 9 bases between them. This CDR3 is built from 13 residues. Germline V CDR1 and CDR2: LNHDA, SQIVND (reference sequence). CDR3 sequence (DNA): TGTGCCAGTAGTATAGATGGGGACTCTGGCTACACCTTC. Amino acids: CASSIDGDSGYTF.

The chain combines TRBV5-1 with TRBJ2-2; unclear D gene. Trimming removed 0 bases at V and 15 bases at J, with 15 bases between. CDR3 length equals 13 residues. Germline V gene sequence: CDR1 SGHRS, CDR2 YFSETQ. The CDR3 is CASSLAGALGLFF. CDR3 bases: TGCGCCAGCAGCTTGGCCGGTGCTTTAGGGTTGTTTTTT.

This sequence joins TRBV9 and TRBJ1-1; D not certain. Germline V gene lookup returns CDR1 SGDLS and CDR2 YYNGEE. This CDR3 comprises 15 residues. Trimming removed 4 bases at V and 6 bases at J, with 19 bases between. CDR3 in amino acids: CASSPREWEVAEAFF. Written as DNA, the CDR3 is TGTGCCAGCAGCCCTCGGGAGTGGGAGGTCGCTGAAGCTTTCTTT.

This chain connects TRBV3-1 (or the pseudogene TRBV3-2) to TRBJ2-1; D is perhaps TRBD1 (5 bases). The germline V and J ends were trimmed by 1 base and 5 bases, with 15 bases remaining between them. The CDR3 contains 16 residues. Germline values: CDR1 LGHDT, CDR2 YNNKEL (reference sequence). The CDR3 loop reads CASSQGPGIMDNEQFF. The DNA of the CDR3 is TGTGCCAGCAGCCAAGGGCCAGGGATTATGGACAATGAGCAGTTCTTC.

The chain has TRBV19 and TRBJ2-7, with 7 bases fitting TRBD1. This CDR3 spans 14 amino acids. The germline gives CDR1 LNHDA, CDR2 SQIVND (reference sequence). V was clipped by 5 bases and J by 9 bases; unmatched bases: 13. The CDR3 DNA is TGTGCCAGTAGTCATTGGGACAGCCTAAAGGGGCAGTACTTC. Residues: CASSHWDSLKGQYF.

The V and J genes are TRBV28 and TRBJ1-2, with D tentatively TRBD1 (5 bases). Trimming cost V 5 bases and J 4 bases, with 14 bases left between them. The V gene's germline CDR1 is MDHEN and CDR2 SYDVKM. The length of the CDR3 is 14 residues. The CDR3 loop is CASSKPGRGYGYTF. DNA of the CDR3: TGTGCCAGCAGTAAACCCGGAAGGGGCTATGGCTACACCTTC.

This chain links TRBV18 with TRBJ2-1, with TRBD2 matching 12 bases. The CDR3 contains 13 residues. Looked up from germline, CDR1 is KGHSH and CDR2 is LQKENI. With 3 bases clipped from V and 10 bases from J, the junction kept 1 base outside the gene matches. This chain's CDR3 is CASSPGTSGEQFF. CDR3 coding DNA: TGTGCCAGCTCACCCGGGACTAGCGGGGAGCAGTTCTTC.

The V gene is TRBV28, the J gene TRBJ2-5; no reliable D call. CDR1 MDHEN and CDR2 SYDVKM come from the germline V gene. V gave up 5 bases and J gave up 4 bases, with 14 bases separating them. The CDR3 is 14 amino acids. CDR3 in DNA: TGTGCCAGCAGTCGGACGGATCGATTAGAGACCCAGTACTTC. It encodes CASSRTDRLETQYF.

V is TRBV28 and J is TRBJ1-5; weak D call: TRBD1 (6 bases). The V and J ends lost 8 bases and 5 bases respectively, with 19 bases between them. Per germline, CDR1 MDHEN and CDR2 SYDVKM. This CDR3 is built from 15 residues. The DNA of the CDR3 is TGTGCCAGCCGTTCTTCGGCGGGGGCTGATCAGCCCCAGCATTTT. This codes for CASRSSAGADQPQHF.

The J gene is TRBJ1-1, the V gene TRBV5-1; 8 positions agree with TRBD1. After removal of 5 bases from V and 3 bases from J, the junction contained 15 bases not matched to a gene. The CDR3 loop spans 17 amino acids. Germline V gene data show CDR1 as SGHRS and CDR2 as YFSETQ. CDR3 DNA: TGCGCCAGCAGGGCCCTCCCAGTGACAGGGGTGCACACTGAAGCTTTCTTT. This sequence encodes CASRALPVTGVHTEAFF.

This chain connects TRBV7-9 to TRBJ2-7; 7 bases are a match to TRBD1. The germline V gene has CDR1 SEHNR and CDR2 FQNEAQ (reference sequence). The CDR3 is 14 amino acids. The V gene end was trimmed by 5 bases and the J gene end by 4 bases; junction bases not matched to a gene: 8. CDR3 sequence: CASSPRTDRYEQYF. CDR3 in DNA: TGTGCCAGCAGCCCCCGGACGGACAGGTACGAGCAGTACTTC.

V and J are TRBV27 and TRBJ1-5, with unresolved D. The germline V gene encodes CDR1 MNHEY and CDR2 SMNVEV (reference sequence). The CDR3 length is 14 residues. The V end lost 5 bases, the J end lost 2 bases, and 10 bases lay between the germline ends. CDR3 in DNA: TGTGCCAGCAGTCCCCGTCGGGGCAATCAGCCCCAGCATTTT. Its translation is CASSPRRGNQPQHF.

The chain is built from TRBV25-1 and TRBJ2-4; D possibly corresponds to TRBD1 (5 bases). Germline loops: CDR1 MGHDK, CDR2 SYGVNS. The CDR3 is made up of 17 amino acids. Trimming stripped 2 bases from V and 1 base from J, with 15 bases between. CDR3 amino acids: CASSEPGNMGAKNIQYF. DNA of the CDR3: TGTGCCAGCAGTGAACCAGGGAATATGGGCGCCAAAAACATTCAGTACTTC.